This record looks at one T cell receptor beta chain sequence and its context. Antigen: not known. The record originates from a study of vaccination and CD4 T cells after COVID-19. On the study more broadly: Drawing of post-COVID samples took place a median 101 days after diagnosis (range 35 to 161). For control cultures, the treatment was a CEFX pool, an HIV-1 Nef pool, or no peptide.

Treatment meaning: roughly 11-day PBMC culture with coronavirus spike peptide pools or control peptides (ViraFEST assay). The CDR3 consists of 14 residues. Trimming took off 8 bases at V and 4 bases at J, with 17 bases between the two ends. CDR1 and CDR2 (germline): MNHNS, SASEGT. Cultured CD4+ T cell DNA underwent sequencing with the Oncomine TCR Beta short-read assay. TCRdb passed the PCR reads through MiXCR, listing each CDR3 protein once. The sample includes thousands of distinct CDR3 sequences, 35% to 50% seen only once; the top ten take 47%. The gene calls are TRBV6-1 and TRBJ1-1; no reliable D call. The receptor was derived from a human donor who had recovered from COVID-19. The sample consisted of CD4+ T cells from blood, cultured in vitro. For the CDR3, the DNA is TGTGCCAGCGGCTACAGTCGGCGCAGCACTGAAGCTTTCTTT. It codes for CASGYSRRSTEAFF.